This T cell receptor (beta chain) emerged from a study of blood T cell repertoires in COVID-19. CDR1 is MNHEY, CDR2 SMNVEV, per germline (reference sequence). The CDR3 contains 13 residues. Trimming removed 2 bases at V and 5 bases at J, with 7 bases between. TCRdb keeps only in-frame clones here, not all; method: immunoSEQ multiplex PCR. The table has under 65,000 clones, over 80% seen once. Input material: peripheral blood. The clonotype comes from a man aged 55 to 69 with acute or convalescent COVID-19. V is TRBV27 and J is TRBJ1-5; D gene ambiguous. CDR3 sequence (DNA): TGTGCCAGCAGTTTAAGAGAGGATCAGCCCCAGCATTTT. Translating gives CASSLREDQPQHF.